Listed below are T cell receptor beta chains from one sample, sequenced in a study of cytomegalovirus exposure and HLA in healthy donors. This table comes from immunoSEQ multiplex PCR, and its TCRdb copy is limited to in-frame clones, with some not included. The sample has roughly 100,000 clones, 65% to 80% seen once. Sequenced material: PBMCs. These TCRs come from a woman aged 50 to 60 in good health and CMV-seropositive. Both conserved end residues are part of each CDR3. The D gene is left open where the match is weak.

D: -
J: TRBJ1-4
V: TRBV19
DNA: TGTGCCAGTAGTATGGGTAGGAGGCAGATTAATGAAAAACTGTTTTTT
CDR3: CASSMGRRQINEKLFF

D: -
J: TRBJ1-4
V: TRBV2
DNA: TGTGCCAGCAGTCGGGAATTGGGGGGAGAAAAACTGTTTTTT
CDR3: CASSRELGGEKLFF

D: -
J: TRBJ1-5
V: TRBV4-3
DNA: TGCGCCAGCAGCCAGGCCAACAGGGTGGATCAGCCCCAGCATTTT
CDR3: CASSQANRVDQPQHF

D: TRBD1
J: TRBJ1-2
V: TRBV7-2
DNA: TGTGCCAGCAGCCTTGTGGGACAGGGGACCCGCTCTAACTATGGCTACACCTTC
CDR3: CASSLVGQGTRSNYGYTF

D: -
J: TRBJ1-4
V: TRBV9
DNA: TGTGCCAGCAGCTCTAGGCAGGGTGGGGAAAAACTGTTTTTT
CDR3: CASSSRQGGEKLFF

D: TRBD1
J: TRBJ1-1
V: TRBV4-1
DNA: TGCGCCAGCAGCCGCGGACAGGGGAACACTGAAGCTTTCTTT
CDR3: CASSRGQGNTEAFF

D: -
J: TRBJ1-2
V: TRBV5-1
DNA: TGCGCCAGCAGCGGGCTCGGGGTTTCCTATGGCTACACCTTC
CDR3: CASSGLGVSYGYTF

D: -
J: TRBJ2-1
V: TRBV4-2
DNA: TGTGCCAGCAGCCAAGGGGGGACAAAAAACAATGAGCAGTTCTTC
CDR3: CASSQGGTKNNEQFF

D: -
J: TRBJ2-3
V: TRBV7-8
DNA: TGTGCCAGCAGCTTAGAAGGACGTTGGCGGGACACAGATACGCAGTATTTT
CDR3: CASSLEGRWRDTDTQYF

D: TRBD1
J: TRBJ1-2
V: TRBV28
DNA: TGTGCCAGCAGCCTCGGACAGGGGGGTGGCTACACCTTC
CDR3: CASSLGQGGGYTF

D: TRBD2
J: TRBJ2-6
V: TRBV28
DNA: TGTGCCAGCCGCAGCGGGGTACTTGGGGCCAACGTCCTGACTTTC
CDR3: CASRSGVLGANVLTF

D: -
J: TRBJ1-2
V: TRBV19
DNA: TGTGCCAGTAGTATAAGCACCACGGGTTTCGGCTATGGCTACACCTTC
CDR3: CASSISTTGFGYGYTF

D: TRBD1
J: TRBJ1-2
V: TRBV9
DNA: TGTGCCAGCAGCCCACAGCCGGGACAGGGGGCGAGTGCCCTTAACTATGGCTACACCTTC
CDR3: CASSPQPGQGASALNYGYTF

D: TRBD2
J: TRBJ2-1
V: TRBV9
DNA: TGTGCCAGCAGCGTAGGCGGGGGGGGTTACAATGAGCAGTTCTTC
CDR3: CASSVGGGGYNEQFF

D: -
J: TRBJ1-2
V: TRBV2
DNA: TGTGCCAGCCGACTTGGGAGTGGCTACACCTTC
CDR3: CASRLGSGYTF

D: -
J: TRBJ2-3
V: TRBV7-9
DNA: TGTGCCAGCAGCACACTTATAGCGGCAAGCACAGATACGCAGTATTTT
CDR3: CASSTLIAASTDTQYF

D: -
J: TRBJ2-3
V: TRBV14
DNA: TGTGCCAGCAGCCAAATCCAGTTTACGCAGTATTTT
CDR3: CASSQIQFTQYF

D: TRBD1
J: TRBJ1-1
V: TRBV5-1
DNA: TGCGCCAGCAGCACCTCCGGGACAGGGAACACTGAAGCTTTCTTT
CDR3: CASSTSGTGNTEAFF

D: -
J: TRBJ2-1
V: TRBV6-4
DNA: TGTGCCAGCAGTGACTCTACCACAGGGTACCATGAGCAGTTCTTC
CDR3: CASSDSTTGYHEQFF